A selection of T cell receptor beta chains follows, all from one sample in a study of T-cell reconstitution after alpha-beta-depleted transplantation in children. TCRdb independently ran MiXCR on the PCR reads; one entry per CDR3 protein. The data hold roughly 180,000 distinct CDR3 sequences, with over 8.5% observed a single time. The sample consisted of PBMCs, taken before TCRalphabeta/CD19-depleted stem cell transplant. These receptors came from a boy between 2 and 10 years old with acute myeloid leukemia, due to receive a stem cell transplant. CDR3s include the opening cysteine and the closing phenylalanine or tryptophan. The D gene is left open where the match is weak. Clone size is given for some rows only: seen once, a few or many times, or a class if the clone is expanded.

V,J,size,D,CDR3,DNA
TRBV10-3,TRBJ1-1,many,.,CAISASNTEAFF,TGTGCCATCAGTGCCTCGAACACTGAAGCTTTCTTT
TRBV5-1,TRBJ1-2,many,.,CASSLASGIGYTF,TGCGCCAGCAGCTTGGCATCAGGGATTGGCTACACCTTC
TRBV12-3/TRBV12-4,TRBJ2-2,many,.,CASRTTPNTGELFF,TGTGCCAGCCGAACAACACCGAACACCGGGGAGCTGTTTTTT
TRBV28,TRBJ2-7,many,.,CASRVGQFYEQYF,TGTGCCAGCAGGGTCGGGCAGTTCTACGAGCAGTACTTC
TRBV4-1,TRBJ1-4,many,.,CASSSPVQRMNEKLFF,TGCGCCAGCAGCTCACCAGTTCAGAGAATGAATGAAAAACTGTTTTTT
TRBV7-2,TRBJ2-1,.,TRBD2,CASAQMEAGYYNEQFF,TGTGCCAGCGCCCAAATGGAAGCGGGATACTACAATGAGCAGTTCTTC
TRBV9,TRBJ2-1,many,TRBD2,CASSVAGAGGYNEQFF,TGTGCCAGCAGCGTAGCTGGGGCGGGAGGTTACAATGAGCAGTTCTTC
TRBV7-9,TRBJ2-2,many,.,CASSIMGIQGELFF,TGTGCCAGCAGCATTATGGGAATACAGGGGGAGCTGTTTTTT
TRBV29-1,TRBJ2-1,many,TRBD2,CSVRTRVGVGEQFF,TGCAGCGTTCGGACTAGAGTGGGGGTCGGTGAGCAGTTCTTC
TRBV20-1,TRBJ1-6,many,.,CSATDLNSPLHF,TGCAGTGCTACCGACCTAAATTCACCCCTCCACTTT
TRBV28,TRBJ2-7,many,TRBD2,CASSRLAGAYEQYF,TGTGCCAGCAGCCGACTAGCGGGAGCCTACGAGCAGTACTTC
TRBV18,TRBJ1-2,many,TRBD1,CASSPPGQGPYGYTF,TGTGCCAGCTCACCTCCGGGACAGGGTCCCTATGGCTACACCTTC
TRBV12-3/TRBV12-4,TRBJ2-3,many,.,CASSDYLGTDTQYF,TGTGCCAGCAGTGATTATCTAGGCACAGATACGCAGTATTTT
TRBV12-3/TRBV12-4,TRBJ1-1,many,.,CASSNFFTEAFF,TGTGCCAGCAGTAACTTTTTTACTGAAGCTTTCTTT
TRBV6-1,TRBJ2-5,many,.,CASSEESQYF,TGTGCCAGCAGTGAAGAATCCCAGTACTTC
TRBV12-3/TRBV12-4,TRBJ1-2,many,TRBD1,CASTRDRDYGYTF,TGTGCCAGCACTCGAGACAGGGACTATGGCTACACCTTC
TRBV19,TRBJ2-3,many,.,CATNYEGNRYTDTQYF,TGTGCCACCAACTACGAAGGAAACAGGTACACAGATACGCAGTATTTT
TRBV19,TRBJ2-1,many,.,CASSFRIAYNEQFF,TGTGCCAGTAGTTTTAGGATCGCCTACAATGAGCAGTTCTTC
TRBV20-1,TRBJ1-4,few,.,CCAPTRQLGTTNEKLFF,TGCTGTGCTCCAACCCGACAGCTTGGGACAACTAATGAAAAACTGTTTTTT
TRBV7-9,TRBJ2-2,few,TRBD1,CASSLDFTGVDTGELFF,TGTGCCAGCAGCTTAGACTTTACAGGGGTGGACACCGGGGAGCTGTTTTTT
TRBV12-3/TRBV12-4,TRBJ2-5,many,.,CASTIGETQYF,TGTGCCAGCACCATCGGTGAGACCCAGTACTTC
TRBV15,TRBJ2-7,many,.,CATSRDPSASYEQYF,TGTGCCACCAGCAGAGACCCCAGCGCCAGCTACGAGCAGTACTTC
TRBV2,TRBJ2-5,many,TRBD2,CASSELAGALQETQYF,TGTGCCAGCAGTGAACTAGCGGGAGCGCTACAAGAGACCCAGTACTTC